Following are 20 T cell receptor beta chains from one sample sequenced in a study of T cell changes during pregnancy in multiple sclerosis. Here immunoSEQ multiplex PCR was the method, and the copy in TCRdb shows in-frame clones only, minus some. The data contain approximately 30,000 clones, roughly 87% of them seen just once; the ten biggest clones take up 5% to 6%. The sequences come from CD8+ T cells from peripheral blood mononuclear cells, collected in the first trimester of pregnancy. The receptors here all came from a female donor with multiple sclerosis, enrolled in a pregnancy study.

V usage is TRBV7-9 and J usage is TRBJ2-3, with D tentatively TRBD1 (5 bases). The germline gives CDR1 SEHNR, CDR2 FQNEAQ (reference sequence). V shed 0 bases and J shed 9 bases, with 10 bases lying between them. CDR3 length: 13 amino acids. The CDR3 here is CASSLARTPTQYF. DNA of the CDR3: TGTGCCAGCAGCTTAGCCCGGACACCGACGCAGTATTTT.

The chain employs TRBV7-8 and TRBJ2-1; 7 bases line up with TRBD2. The CDR3 has 14 residues. CDR1 is SGHVS, CDR2 FQNEAQ, per germline. V lost 3 bases, J lost 4 bases, and 3 bases stayed unmatched. The CDR3 spells CASSLAGAYNEQFF. The DNA of the CDR3 is TGTGCCAGCAGCTTGGCGGGAGCATACAATGAGCAGTTCTTC.

J is TRBJ2-1 and V is TRBV10-2; unclear D gene. V gave up 4 bases and J gave up 1 base, with 5 bases separating them. Germline-derived CDR1 and CDR2 are WSHSY and SAAADI. The CDR3 loop spans 13 amino acids. This CDR3 is CASSVTSYNEQFF. CDR3 DNA: TGCGCCAGCAGTGTCACATCCTACAATGAGCAGTTCTTC.

This clone was found a few times. This chain links TRBV7-4 with TRBJ2-5; 7 bases are shared with TRBD1. Per the germline V gene, CDR1 is SGHVT and CDR2 is SQSDAQ. The V gene end was trimmed by 3 bases and the J gene end by 4 bases; junction bases not matched to a gene: 5. The CDR3 totals 14 residues. This CDR3 is CASSFTGVPETQYF. The CDR3 bases are TGTGCCAGCAGCTTCACAGGGGTCCCAGAGACCCAGTACTTC.

The rearrangement links TRBV19 to TRBJ1-2; weak D call: TRBD1 (6 bases). Trimming cost V 5 bases and J 6 bases, with 13 bases left between them. Looked up from germline, CDR1 is LNHDA and CDR2 is SQIVND (reference sequence). The CDR3 spans 13 residues. The CDR3 bases are TGTGCCAGTAGTCTGTACAGGGCTGATGGCTACACCTTC. Translated, it gives CASSLYRADGYTF.

The chain is built from TRBV7-9 and TRBJ2-1, with no clear D. The ends were cut back, 4 bases at V and 4 bases at J, with 14 bases in the middle. There are 15 residues in the CDR3. CDR1 and CDR2 from the germline V gene are SEHNR and FQNEAQ (reference sequence). The DNA for the CDR3 is TGTGCCAGCAGCTCGTCCATGGGCCCTTACAATGAGCAGTTCTTC. Its translation: CASSSSMGPYNEQFF. Based on the CDR3 plus reference TRBV7-9 and TRBJ2-1, the full variable domain is DTGVSQNPRHKITKRGQNVTFRCDPISEHNRLYWYRQTLGQGPEFLTYFQNEAQLEKSRLLSDRFSAERPKGSFSTLEIQRTEQGDSAMYLCASSSSMGPYNEQFFGPGTRLTVL.

The CDR3 loop is CASRPGTGDSNEQFF. The DNA for the CDR3 is TGTGCCAGCAGACCGGGGACAGGGGACAGCAATGAGCAGTTCTTC. The chain uses TRBV6-1 and TRBJ2-1; TRBD1 matches at 10 bases. Germline CDR1 reads MNHNS; CDR2 reads SASEGT. The CDR3 is made up of 15 amino acids. V shed 6 bases, J shed 6 bases, and the junction held 8 bases outside the gene matches.

The J gene is TRBJ1-1, the V gene TRBV19, with D possibly TRBD1 on 5 matching bases. V was cut by 7 bases and J by 1 base, with 13 bases left in between. The germline V gene encodes CDR1 LNHDA and CDR2 SQIVND (reference sequence). CDR3 size: 14 residues. CDR3 sequence (DNA): TGTGCCAGTACTTTCGGCAGGGCGAACACTGAAGCTTTCTTT. As protein: CASTFGRANTEAFF.

This rearrangement joins TRBV2 to TRBJ2-5; no reliable D call. Trimming took off 6 bases at V and 5 bases at J, with 19 bases between the two ends. The length of the CDR3 is 15 residues. The germline V gene encodes CDR1 SNHLY and CDR2 FYNNEI. In DNA form, the CDR3 reads TGTGCCAGCAGATACTTTTCTCATCGAACGGAGACCCAGTACTTC. It encodes CASRYFSHRTETQYF.

V usage is TRBV5-1 and J usage is TRBJ2-7; 8 bases fit TRBD1. The CDR3 contains 14 residues. V lost 0 bases and J lost 4; bases outside the gene matches: 3. From germline, CDR1 is SGHRS and CDR2 YFSETQ. The CDR3 sequence is CASSLDTGGYEQYF. For the CDR3, the DNA is TGCGCCAGCAGCTTGGATACAGGGGGTTACGAGCAGTACTTC.

The V call is TRBV7-9, the J call TRBJ2-7; 7 bases match TRBD1. This CDR3 region has 15 residues. The germline gives CDR1 SEHNR, CDR2 FQNEAQ (reference sequence). J was trimmed by 1 base and V by 4 bases; bases with no gene match: 7. In nucleotides, the CDR3 is TGTGCCAGCAGCTCGACAGGGAAGTTATCCTACGAGCAGTACTTC. This sequence encodes CASSSTGKLSYEQYF.

The chain has TRBV7-9 and TRBJ1-2, with D unclear. The CDR3 has 16 amino acids. The germline gives CDR1 SEHNR, CDR2 FQNEAQ (reference sequence). The V end lost 4 bases, the J end lost 3 bases, and 18 bases lay between the germline ends. CDR3 sequence: CASSYSRGILDYGYTF. CDR3 nucleotides: TGTGCCAGCAGCTATAGCCGGGGTATTCTTGACTATGGCTACACCTTC.

The V and J genes are TRBV5-1 and TRBJ2-7; perhaps TRBD2 as D (5 bases). V was shortened by 7 bases and J by 6 bases, with 17 bases between the two germline ends. The germline CDR1 and CDR2 sequences are SGHRS and YFSETQ. The CDR3 spans 13 residues. The CDR3 DNA sequence: TGCGCCAGCTCGCGGGTCTATCCCCTCGAGCAGTACTTC. It specifies CASSRVYPLEQYF.

This clone was detected only a few times. V gene TRBV4-3 combines with J gene TRBJ1-1; D not certain. The CDR3 spans 15 residues. V lost 4 bases, J lost 0 bases, and 12 bases lay in between. The germline CDR1 and CDR2 sequences are LGHNA and YSLEER. The CDR3 region is CASSRGWSMNTEAFF. CDR3 DNA sequence: TGCGCCAGCAGCCGAGGGTGGTCGATGAACACTGAAGCTTTCTTT.

The J gene is TRBJ2-4, the V gene TRBV27; possibly TRBD2 for D (6 bases). V was shortened by 6 bases and J by 0 bases, with 12 bases between the two germline ends. Germline V gives CDR1 MNHEY, CDR2 SMNVEV (reference sequence). The CDR3 loop spans 15 amino acids. As DNA, the CDR3 is TGTGCCAGCAGCCTCCTGGGACTAGCCAAAAACATTCAGTACTTC. Amino acid sequence: CASSLLGLAKNIQYF.

This clone was found once. The chain has TRBV7-9 and TRBJ2-5, with 7 nucleotides matching TRBD2. CDR3 length: 16 residues. Germline CDR1 is SEHNR and CDR2 is FQNEAQ (reference sequence). V gave up 3 bases and J gave up 2 bases; unmatched junction bases: 9. The CDR3: CASSFSGGTPQETQYF. CDR3 in DNA: TGTGCCAGCAGCTTCTCCGGGGGGACCCCACAAGAGACCCAGTACTTC.

The V gene is TRBV25-1, the J gene TRBJ2-1; TRBD2 might be the D (6 bases). This CDR3 spans 11 amino acids. Germline lookup yields CDR1 MGHDK and CDR2 SYGVNS. In DNA, the CDR3 is TGTTCAGCGGGTGGACACAATGAGCAGTTCTTC. This translates into CSAGGHNEQFF.

The chain joins TRBV10-3 to TRBJ2-3; possibly TRBD1 for D (7 bases). V dropped 3 bases and J dropped 0 bases, with 16 bases sitting between them. The CDR3 consists of 17 residues. Looked up from germline, CDR1 is ENHRY and CDR2 is SYGVKD. The CDR3 protein is CAISDLVGGQSTDTQYF. CDR3 nucleotide sequence: TGTGCCATCAGTGATCTCGTGGGGGGACAGAGCACAGATACGCAGTATTTT.

CDR3 nucleotides: TGTGCCTGGTCTTATACAGGGTACACCGGGGAGCTGTTTTTT. This encodes CAWSYTGYTGELFF. The chain joins TRBV30 to TRBJ2-2; D is perhaps TRBD1 (6 bases). Germline CDR1 GTSNPN, CDR2 SVGIG (reference sequence). The CDR3 is 14 residues long. The V end was cut by 5 bases, the J end by 3 bases, with 13 bases between.

CDR3 nucleotides: TGCAGCGTTGAAGATGGGAGCACCGTAGCTAACTATGGCTACACCTTC. The encoded protein is CSVEDGSTVANYGYTF. The chain uses TRBV29-1 and TRBJ1-2; D ambiguous. CDR1 and CDR2 from the germline V gene are SQVTM and ANQGSEA. The V end was cut by 0 bases, the J end by 0 bases, with 14 bases between. The CDR3 totals 16 residues.